The TCR beta chain under discussion was sequenced for a study of Graves' ophthalmopathy and Graves' hyperthyroidism. General study findings and limits: Blood also contained most of the expanded thyroid clonotypes above 0.001 frequency.

Certain patients, namely those with other autoimmune diseases, uncontrolled infections, pregnancy or lactation, were excluded. Germline V gene lookup returns CDR1 LNHDA and CDR2 SQIVND (reference sequence). The length of the CDR3 is 15 residues. V shed 5 bases, J shed 5 bases, and the junction held 5 bases outside the gene matches. Amplified TCR beta CDR3 regions were obtained using RNA transcripts as template. An initial RT-PCR round employing HTBI primers preceded a second-round multiplex PCR. One entry per CDR3 protein, called by TCRdb with MiXCR from the multiplex PCR reads. The sample includes about 740,000 distinct CDR3 sequences, roughly 41% of them seen just once. This clonotype has only a few counts. The antigen is not known.

This chain uses TRBV19 with TRBJ2-5; 13 nucleotides align to TRBD2. The sample taken for sequencing was peripheral blood. This receptor was taken from an adult man with Graves' ophthalmopathy. The CDR3 loop reads CASSGGLAGVETQYF. The CDR3 nucleotides read TGTGCCAGTAGTGGTGGACTAGCGGGGGTGGAGACCCAGTACTTC.